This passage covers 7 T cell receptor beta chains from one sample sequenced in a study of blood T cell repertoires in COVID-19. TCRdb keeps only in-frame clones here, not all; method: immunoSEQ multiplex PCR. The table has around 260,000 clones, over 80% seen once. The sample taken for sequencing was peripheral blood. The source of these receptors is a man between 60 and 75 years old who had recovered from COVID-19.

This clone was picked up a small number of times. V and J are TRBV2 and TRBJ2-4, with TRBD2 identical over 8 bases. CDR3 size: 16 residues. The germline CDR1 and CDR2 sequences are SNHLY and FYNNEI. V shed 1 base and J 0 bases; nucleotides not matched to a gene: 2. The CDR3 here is CASSEGLAGAKNIQYF. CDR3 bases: TGTGCCAGCAGTGAAGGTCTAGCGGGAGCCAAAAACATTCAGTACTTC.

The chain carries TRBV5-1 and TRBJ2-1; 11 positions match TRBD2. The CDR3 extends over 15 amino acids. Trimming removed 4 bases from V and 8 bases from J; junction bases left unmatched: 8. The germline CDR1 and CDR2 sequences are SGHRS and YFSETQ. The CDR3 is CASSATSGGGHEQFF. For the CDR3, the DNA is TGCGCCAGCAGCGCAACTAGCGGGGGAGGGCATGAGCAGTTCTTC.

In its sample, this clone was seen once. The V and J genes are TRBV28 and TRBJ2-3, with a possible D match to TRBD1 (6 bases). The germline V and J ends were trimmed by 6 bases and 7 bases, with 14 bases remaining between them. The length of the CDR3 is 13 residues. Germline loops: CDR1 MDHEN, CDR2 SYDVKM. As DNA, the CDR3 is TGTGCCAGCAGCGTCCAGGGGCTATATACGCAGTATTTT. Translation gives CASSVQGLYTQYF. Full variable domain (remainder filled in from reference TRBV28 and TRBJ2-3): DVKVTQSSRYLVKRTGEKVFLECVQDMDHENMFWYRQDPGLGLRLIYFSYDVKMKEKGDIPEGYSVSREKKERFSLILESASTNQTSMYLCASSVQGLYTQYFGPGTRLTVL.

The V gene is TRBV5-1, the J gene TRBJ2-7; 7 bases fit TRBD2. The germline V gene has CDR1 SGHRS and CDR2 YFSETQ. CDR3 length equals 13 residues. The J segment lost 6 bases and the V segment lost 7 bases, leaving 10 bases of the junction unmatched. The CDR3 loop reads CASGPGRLGEQYF. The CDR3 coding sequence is TGCGCCAGCGGACCCGGGAGGTTAGGCGAGCAGTACTTC.

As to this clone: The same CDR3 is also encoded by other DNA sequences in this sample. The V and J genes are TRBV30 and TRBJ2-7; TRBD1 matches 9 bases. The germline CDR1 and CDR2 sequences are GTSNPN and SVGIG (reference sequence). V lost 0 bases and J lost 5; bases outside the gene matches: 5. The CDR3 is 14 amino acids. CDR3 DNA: TGTGCCTGGAGTGTATTGGGGACAGGGAACGAGCAGTACTTC. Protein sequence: CAWSVLGTGNEQYF. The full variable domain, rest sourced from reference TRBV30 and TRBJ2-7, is SQTIHQWPATLVQPVGSPLSLECTVEGTSNPNLYWYRQAAGRGLQLLFYSVGIGQISSEVPQNLSASRPQDRQFILSSKKLLLSDSGFYLCAWSVLGTGNEQYFGPGTRLTVT.

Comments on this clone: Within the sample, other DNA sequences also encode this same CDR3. The CDR3 sequence is CASSIRTGNTEAFF. The CDR3 region has the DNA TGTGCCAGTAGTATCCGGACTGGGAACACTGAAGCTTTCTTT. The chain carries TRBV19 and TRBJ1-1; D is undetermined. Trimming shortened V by 3 bases and J by 1 base, and 9 bases separated the two germline ends. From germline, CDR1 is LNHDA and CDR2 SQIVND (reference sequence). The CDR3 loop spans 14 amino acids.

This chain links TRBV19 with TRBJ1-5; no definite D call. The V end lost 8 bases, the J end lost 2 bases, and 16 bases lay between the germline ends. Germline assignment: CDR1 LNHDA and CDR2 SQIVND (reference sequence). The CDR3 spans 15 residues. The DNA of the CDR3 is TGTGCCAGTCGGTGGCAGGTAGGTGGCAATCAGCCCCAGCATTTT. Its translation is CASRWQVGGNQPQHF.